This T cell receptor (beta chain) is drawn from a study of cytomegalovirus exposure and HLA in healthy donors. PCR employed 60 Vbeta and 13 Jbeta primers. Assay used: immunoSEQ multiplex PCR; TCRdb lists only in-frame clones, some missing. The sample yields roughly 180,000 clones, roughly 74% seen once. The CDR3 is 13 amino acids. CDR1 is LNHNV and CDR2 is YYDKDF in the germline V gene (reference sequence). This clonotype originated in a woman aged 40-49 years in good health and CMV-seropositive. Sequenced input: PBMCs. The V and J genes are TRBV15 and TRBJ2-5; possible D gene TRBD2, 5 bases. The tail of the sequence fits TRBJ2-7 better, so the J call may be wrong. CDR3 bases: TGTGCCACCAGCAGACCTCATGAGGGCGAGCAGTACTTC. It encodes CATSRPHEGEQYF.